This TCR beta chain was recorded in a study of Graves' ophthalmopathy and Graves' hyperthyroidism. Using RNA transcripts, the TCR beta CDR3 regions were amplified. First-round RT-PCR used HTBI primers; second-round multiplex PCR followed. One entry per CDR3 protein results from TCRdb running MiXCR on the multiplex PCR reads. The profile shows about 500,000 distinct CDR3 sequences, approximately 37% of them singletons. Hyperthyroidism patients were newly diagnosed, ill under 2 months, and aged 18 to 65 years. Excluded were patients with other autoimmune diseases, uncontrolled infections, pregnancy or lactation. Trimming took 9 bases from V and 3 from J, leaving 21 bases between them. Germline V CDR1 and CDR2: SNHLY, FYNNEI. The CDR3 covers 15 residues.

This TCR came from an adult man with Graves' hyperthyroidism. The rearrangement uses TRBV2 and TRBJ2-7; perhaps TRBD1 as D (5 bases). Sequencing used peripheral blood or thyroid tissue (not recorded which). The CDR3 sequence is CARKQVTRSGYEQYF. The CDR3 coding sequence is TGTGCCAGAAAACAGGTGACCAGATCGGGCTACGAGCAGTACTTC.